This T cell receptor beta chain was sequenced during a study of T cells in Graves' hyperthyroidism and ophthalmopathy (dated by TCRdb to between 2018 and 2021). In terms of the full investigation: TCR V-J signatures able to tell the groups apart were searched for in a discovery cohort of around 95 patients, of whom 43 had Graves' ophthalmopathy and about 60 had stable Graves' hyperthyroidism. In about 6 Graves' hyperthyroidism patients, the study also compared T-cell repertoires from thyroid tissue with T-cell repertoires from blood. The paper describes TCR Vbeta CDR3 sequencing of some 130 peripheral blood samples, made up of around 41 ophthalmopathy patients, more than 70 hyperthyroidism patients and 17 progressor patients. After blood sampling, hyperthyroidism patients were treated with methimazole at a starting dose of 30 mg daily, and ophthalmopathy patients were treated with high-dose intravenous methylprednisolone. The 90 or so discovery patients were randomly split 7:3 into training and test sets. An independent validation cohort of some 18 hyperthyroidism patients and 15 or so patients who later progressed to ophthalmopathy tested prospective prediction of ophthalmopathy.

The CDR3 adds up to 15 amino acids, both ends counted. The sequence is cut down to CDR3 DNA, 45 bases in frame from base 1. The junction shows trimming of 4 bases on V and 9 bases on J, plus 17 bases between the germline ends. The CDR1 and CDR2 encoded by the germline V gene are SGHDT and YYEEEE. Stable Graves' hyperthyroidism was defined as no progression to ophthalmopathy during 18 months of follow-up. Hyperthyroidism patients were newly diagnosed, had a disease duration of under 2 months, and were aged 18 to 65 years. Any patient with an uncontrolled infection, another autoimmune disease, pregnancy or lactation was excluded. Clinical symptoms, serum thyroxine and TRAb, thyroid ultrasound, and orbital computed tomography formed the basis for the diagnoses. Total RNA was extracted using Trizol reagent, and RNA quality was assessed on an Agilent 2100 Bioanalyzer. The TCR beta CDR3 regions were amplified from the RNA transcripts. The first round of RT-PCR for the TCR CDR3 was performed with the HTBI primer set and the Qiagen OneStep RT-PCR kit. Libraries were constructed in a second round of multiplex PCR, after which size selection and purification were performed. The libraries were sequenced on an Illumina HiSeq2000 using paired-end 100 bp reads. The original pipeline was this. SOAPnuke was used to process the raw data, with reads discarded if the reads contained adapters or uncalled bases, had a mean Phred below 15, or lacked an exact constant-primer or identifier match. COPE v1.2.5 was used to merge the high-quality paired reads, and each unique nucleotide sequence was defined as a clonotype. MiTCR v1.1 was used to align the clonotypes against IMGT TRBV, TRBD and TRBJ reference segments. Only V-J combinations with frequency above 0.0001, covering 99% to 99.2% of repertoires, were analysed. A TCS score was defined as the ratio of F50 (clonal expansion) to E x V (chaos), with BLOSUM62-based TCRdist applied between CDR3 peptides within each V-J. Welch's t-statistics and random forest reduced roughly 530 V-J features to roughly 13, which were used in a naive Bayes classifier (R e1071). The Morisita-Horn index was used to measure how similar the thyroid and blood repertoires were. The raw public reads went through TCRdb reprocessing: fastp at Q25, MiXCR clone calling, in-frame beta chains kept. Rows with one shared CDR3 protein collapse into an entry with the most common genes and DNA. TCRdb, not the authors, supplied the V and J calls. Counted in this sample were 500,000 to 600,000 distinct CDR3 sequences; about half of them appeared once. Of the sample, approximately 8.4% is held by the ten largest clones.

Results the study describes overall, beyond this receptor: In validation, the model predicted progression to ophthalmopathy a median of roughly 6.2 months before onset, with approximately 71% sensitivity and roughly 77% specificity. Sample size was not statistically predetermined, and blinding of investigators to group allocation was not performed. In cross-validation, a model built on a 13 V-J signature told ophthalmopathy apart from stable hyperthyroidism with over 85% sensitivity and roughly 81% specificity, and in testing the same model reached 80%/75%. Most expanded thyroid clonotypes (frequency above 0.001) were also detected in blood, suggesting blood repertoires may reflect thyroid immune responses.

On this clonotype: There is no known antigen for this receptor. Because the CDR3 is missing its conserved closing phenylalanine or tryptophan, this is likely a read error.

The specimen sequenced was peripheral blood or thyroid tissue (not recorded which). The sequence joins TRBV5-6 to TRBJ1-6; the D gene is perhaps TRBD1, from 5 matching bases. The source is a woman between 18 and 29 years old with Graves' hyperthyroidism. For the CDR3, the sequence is CASSRDPGLCSPLHL. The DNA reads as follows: TGTGCCAGCAGCAGGGACCCGGGGCTGTGTTCACCCCTCCACCTT.